Listed below are T cell receptor beta chains from one sample, sequenced in a study of identical twins. Each CDR3 protein is one row after TCRdb ran MiXCR on the 5' RACE reads. In the table there are some 900,000 distinct CDR3 sequences, around 12% of which are singletons. In addition, the sample was reused for a study of yellow fever vaccine responses in identical twins.

The sample taken for sequencing was PBMCs. Receptors were obtained from a young woman in good health. Both conserved end residues are part of each CDR3. D genes are given only for firm matches. Clone size is not always given. Where it is, it says once, few, many or a class for expanded clones.

TRBD2	TRBV28	.	TRBJ2-7	TGTGCCAGCAGTTTCCGACTAGCGGGAATCTACGAGCAGTACTTC	CASSFRLAGIYEQYF
TRBD2	TRBV4-1	few	TRBJ2-1	TGCGCCAGCAGCCAAGATTCGGCGGGAGCCTACAATGAGCAGTTCTTC	CASSQDSAGAYNEQFF
.	TRBV6-1	.	TRBJ1-1	TGTGCCAGCAGTGCTTCTTTTCGGGCAGAAACTGAAGCTTTCTTT	CASSASFRAETEAFF
TRBD2	TRBV10-3	few	TRBJ2-1	TGTGCCATCAGTGGAGGGGGTAGCGGGGGCCCATACTACAATGAGCAGTTCTTC	CAISGGGSGGPYYNEQFF
TRBD2	TRBV10-3	many	TRBJ2-2	TGTGCCATCAAGAATCTAGCGGGGGCAGCGAACACCGGGGAGCTGTTTTTT	CAIKNLAGAANTGELFF
TRBD2	TRBV7-9	many	TRBJ2-3	TGTGCCAGCAGCTTAGATGGGCTAGCGGGACTCACAGATACGCAGTATTTT	CASSLDGLAGLTDTQYF
TRBD2	TRBV20-1	.	TRBJ2-3	TGCAGTGCTAGATCGCGGGAGATGGCAGATACGCAGTATTTT	CSARSREMADTQYF
.	TRBV6-6	.	TRBJ2-3	TGTGCCACCCGAGGGACCACAGATACGCAGTATTTT	CATRGTTDTQYF
TRBD2	TRBV29-1	.	TRBJ2-1	TGCAGCGTTGAGTTACTGATTAGCGGGGGATCCTACAATGAGCAGTTCTTC	CSVELLISGGSYNEQFF
.	TRBV15	.	TRBJ2-1	TGTGCCACCACCCAGGACTACGGAAATGAGCAGTTCTTC	CATTQDYGNEQFF
.	TRBV5-1	.	TRBJ1-1	TGCGCCAGCAGCTCTTGGGACCCCACTGAAGCTTTCTTT	CASSSWDPTEAFF
.	TRBV29-1	.	TRBJ2-3	TGCAGCGCCACCGCAAACACAGATACGCAGTATTTT	CSATANTDTQYF
.	TRBV10-3	.	TRBJ2-5	TGTGCCACCTCTACCGCCAGAGAGGGAGAGACCCAGTACTTC	CATSTAREGETQYF
TRBD2	TRBV10-3	.	TRBJ2-7	TGTGCCATCAGTGCGGGAGGAAGTCAAGTAAACTACGAGCAGTACTTC	CAISAGGSQVNYEQYF
.	TRBV7-5	few	TRBJ2-4	.	CISVSEAHRLAELRKVAKNIQYF
TRBD1	TRBV6-1	.	TRBJ2-7	TGTGCCAGCAGCCCGACCCAGGGGACAGGGGCCTACGAGCAGTACTTC	CASSPTQGTGAYEQYF
.	TRBV20-1	few	TRBJ2-1	TGCAGTGCTAGGATAAGCAATGAGCAGTTCTTC	CSARISNEQFF
TRBD1	TRBV20-1	few	TRBJ1-2	TGCAGTGCTAGAAGGGACAGCGGATTTAACTATGGCTACACCTTC	CSARRDSGFNYGYTF
.	TRBV4-1	few	TRBJ2-3	TGCGCCAGCAGACAGGGCCGGGGGACAGATACGCAGTATTTT	CASRQGRGTDTQYF
.	TRBV4-1	few	TRBJ1-4	TGCGCCAGCAGCCAAGGGCGAGGAGAAAAACTGTTTTTT	CASSQGRGEKLFF
.	TRBV4-2	few	TRBJ2-4	TGTGCCAGCAGCCAAGAATACAGCGGGGGACAGAAAAACATTCAGTACTTC	CASSQEYSGGQKNIQYF
TRBD1	TRBV7-9	few	TRBJ1-1	TGTGCCAGCAGCGCCAGGACAGGGGGGAACACTGAAGCTTTCTTT	CASSARTGGNTEAFF
.	TRBV5-1	.	TRBJ2-7	TGCGCCAGCAGGCTTGATGGAGGGGGGCCAAGGGAGCAGTACTTC	CASRLDGGGPREQYF
TRBD2	TRBV29-1	.	TRBJ2-3	TGCAGCGTTAAGGTCACTAGCGGGGGCACAGATACGCAGTATTTT	CSVKVTSGGTDTQYF
TRBD2	TRBV7-9	few	TRBJ2-1	TGTGCTGAAACGGGACTAGCAGTCCACAATGAGCAGTTCTTC	CAETGLAVHNEQFF
.	TRBV29-1	few	TRBJ2-3	TGCACCACAAAAGCAGGGTCAGATACGCAGTATTTT	CTTKAGSDTQYF